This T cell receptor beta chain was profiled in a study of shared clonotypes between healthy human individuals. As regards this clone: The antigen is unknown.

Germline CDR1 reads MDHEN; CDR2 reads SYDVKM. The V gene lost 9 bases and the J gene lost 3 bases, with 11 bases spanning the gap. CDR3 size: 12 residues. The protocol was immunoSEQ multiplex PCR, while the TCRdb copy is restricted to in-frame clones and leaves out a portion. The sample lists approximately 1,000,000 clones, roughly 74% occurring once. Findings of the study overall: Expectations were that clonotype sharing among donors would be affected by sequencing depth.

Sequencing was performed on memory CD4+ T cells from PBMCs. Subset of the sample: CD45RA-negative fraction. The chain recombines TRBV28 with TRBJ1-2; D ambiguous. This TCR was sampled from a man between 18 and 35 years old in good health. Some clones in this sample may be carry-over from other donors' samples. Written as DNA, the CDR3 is TGTGCCAGTCTTGCTGGCGACTATGGCTACACCTTC. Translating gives CASLAGDYGYTF.